This TCR beta chain was captured by sequencing in a study of Ad26.COV2.S vaccination and SARS-CoV-2 variants. Study summary: Intramuscular Ad26.COV2.S doses were given once or twice, 56 days apart.

With 1 base removed from V and 3 bases from J, the gap between germline ends came to 15 bases. The CDR3 is made up of 16 amino acids. CDR1 LNHDA and CDR2 SQIVND come from the germline V gene (reference sequence). Treatment defined: about 20 received Ad26.COV2.S at low or high dose, single or two shots; 5 received placebo; per-sample allocation not given. After the first vaccine or placebo injection, samples were drawn on day 63. Findings and caveats of the study: Breadth and depth estimates from TCRs may understate total T cell responses.

Clones were read by immunoSEQ multiplex PCR, and TCRdb kept only the in-frame ones, dropping some. The sample consists of around 450,000 clones, 89% of them appearing once. A single count supports this clone. Antigen specificity is unknown. This material consisted of peripheral blood, taken in a trial of Ad26.COV2.S vaccine versus placebo. The gene calls are TRBV19 and TRBJ1-2; D not resolved. This sequence originates from a person aged 18 to 65 who received the Ad26.COV2.S COVID-19 vaccine or a placebo. The chain's CDR3 is CASSIVPRMGHYGYTF. As DNA, the CDR3 is TGTGCCAGTAGTATAGTTCCCCGGATGGGCCACTATGGCTACACCTTC.